Described below is a single T cell receptor (beta chain) sequence and its context. This clone was seen only once. Its antigen is not yet known. No much larger clone exists at a distance of one base, and base qualities are not known. This sample was taken from a study of blood T cell repertoires in COVID-19 (dated by TCRdb to 2020 to 2022). Regarding the complete study: The collaborator samples originated in the United States, Italy and Spain and spanned the acute and convalescent phases of COVID-19. The prospective study material was composed of cDNA or gDNA derived from T cells, B-cell-depleted T cells, or PBMCs. Subjects who had been exposed to COVID-19, were actively infected with it, or had recovered from it provided the deeply sampled blood TCRbeta repertoires that made up the dataset. A freely available public database, intended as a resource for researchers studying the immune response to SARS-CoV-2, is where the repertoires were released. Samples were obtained from the ongoing ImmuneRACE study (first 160 participants) and from 1,200 or so subjects provided by 6 global collaborators. Sample metadata almost always included a de-identified subject ID, COVID-19 status, age in years and sex. Where available, HLA class I and class II types were obtained from metadata supplied by the sample provider rather than from assay-based typing. Summary of the overall study and its limitations: Clinical and demographic metadata were provided uncurated, with the amount varying by source and participant.

The immunoSEQ Assay, a bias-controlled multiplex PCR, was used to amplify TCRbeta CDR3 regions from genomic DNA. As for how the authors treated the data: The number of nucleated cells in each sample was estimated by amplification of reference gene primers within the assay. Sequence reads were collapsed and filtered to measure the absolute abundance of every unique TCRbeta CDR3 rearrangement. For each sample, productive Simpson clonality was calculated as the square root of Simpson's diversity index over productive rearrangements. TCRdb stores this immuneACCESS table with in-frame sequences only. Part of the clones is absent; in the studies checked, under half of the shortfall reflects unresolved V genes, and no reason is known for the rest. V and J calls and clone size come straight from that table; D and trimming were deduced from the DNA. The sample has tens of thousands of clones on record, about 85% of them singletons. The biggest ten clones account for around 20% of the sample.

Whole blood was collected in K2EDTA tubes by collaborating institutions according to the institutions' own protocols. For TCRbeta analysis, collaborators shipped samples as frozen whole blood, isolated PBMCs, or DNA extracted from either of those sample types. From a lookup of the germline V gene, CDR1 and CDR2 are LGHNA and YSLEER. The CDR3 runs 14 residues from the cysteine to the phenylalanine. Only the CDR3 DNA stays, 42 bases, in frame from base 1. The germline ends are 8 bases apart after V is trimmed by 1 base and J by 2 bases. This receptor chain uses TRBV4-3 and TRBJ1-2, and TRBD1 may be the D gene, going by 5 matching bases. The sequence was obtained from a man aged 50 to 60 in a cohort sampled during active COVID-19. Sequencing input: peripheral blood. The bases read TGCGCCAGCAGCCAAGGACAGCAAAACTATGGCTACACCTTC. Translation gives CASSQGQQNYGYTF.